This T cell receptor (beta chain) is drawn from a study of cytomegalovirus exposure and HLA in healthy donors. Turning to the study itself: Earlier results showed approximately 120 million unique TCR beta sequences derived from approximately 180 million T cells. Among fewer than 500 genotyped donors, about 85% fell in the Caucasian-associated ancestry cluster.

Germline V gives CDR1 MNHEY, CDR2 SVGAGI. The CDR3 has 11 residues. V lost 6 bases to trimming and J lost 4 bases, with 6 bases between them. PCR used 60 Vbeta primers and 13 Jbeta primers. Method: immunoSEQ multiplex PCR; TCRdb's copy keeps in-frame clones and lacks some. The sample gives about 47,000 clones, approximately 68% of which show up once; approximately 6.8% is in the top ten. As regards this clone: Antigen: not known.

Study-wide points: Several of the most significant clusters appeared linked to common viral pathogens, based on a later analysis. Reportedly, HLA-A and HLA-B alleles of most subjects were accurately predicted from TCR beta.

Sequences were obtained from PBMCs. The chain employs TRBV6-5 and TRBJ2-5; D call uncertain. The TCR originated in a man aged 25-45 years in good health and CMV-seronegative. The CDR3 loop reads CASSPGETQYF. In DNA form, the CDR3 reads TGTGCCAGCAGCCCCGGAGAGACCCAGTACTTC.